This record covers a single TCR beta chain. As yet, its antigen is unknown. These data come from a study of T cell responses to AZD1222 COVID-19 vaccine. Study results and caveats: Donors skewed white British and female; clonal diversity was possibly underestimated. Reports say nearly half of spike-specific TCRs go after unmutated variant regions. Rises in breadth and depth of Spike-specific TCRs came after two AZD1222 doses. Among those given AZD1222, only five or six were seropositive at baseline.

Libraries were prepared by immunoSEQ multiplex PCR; TCRdb keeps only in-frame clonotypes and omits some of them. The top ten hold under 2.5% of the sample, which has more than 140,000 clones, about 87% seen once. The CDR3 sequence is 13 residues long. V dropped 1 base and J dropped 3 bases, with 7 bases sitting between them. Germline CDR1 MDHEN, CDR2 SYDVKM. The sample here was peripheral blood, taken on day 0 of AZD1222 vaccination. The chain employs TRBV28 and TRBJ2-7; D not resolved. The clonotype was recovered from an adult in good health. CDR3 sequence (DNA): TGTGCCAGCAGTTTATCCTCCCGCTACGAGCAGTACTTC. It encodes CASSLSSRYEQYF. Complete variable domain (other parts from reference TRBV28 and TRBJ2-7): DVKVTQSSRYLVKRTGEKVFLECVQDMDHENMFWYRQDPGLGLRLIYFSYDVKMKEKGDIPEGYSVSREKKERFSLILESASTNQTSMYLCASSLSSRYEQYFGPGTRLTVT.